This T cell receptor beta chain is from a study of CD8+CD57+ T cells in acquired aplastic anemia. Study information: Sorting CD4+ and CD8+ cells gave DNA averaging approximately 3 ug.

This CDR3 comprises 13 residues. Between the trimmed V and J ends, which lost 6 bases and 1 base, there was a span of 9 bases. This clonotype has just one count. TCR beta VDJ and CDR3 profiles were obtained from a genomic DNA template. A single record per CDR3 protein comes from TCRdb applying MiXCR to the reads. The data hold about 200,000 distinct CDR3 sequences, with 34% observed a single time. The V call is TRBV12-3 or TRBV12-4, the J call TRBJ1-1; maybe TRBD1 (5 bases). The receptor was derived from a human donor in good health, serving as a control. Source material: sorted CD4+, CD8+, or CD8+CD57+ T cells (not recorded which) from PBMCs. The chain's CDR3 is CASREQGNTEAFF. The CDR3 DNA reads TGTGCCAGCAGAGAGCAGGGGAACACTGAAGCTTTCTTT.